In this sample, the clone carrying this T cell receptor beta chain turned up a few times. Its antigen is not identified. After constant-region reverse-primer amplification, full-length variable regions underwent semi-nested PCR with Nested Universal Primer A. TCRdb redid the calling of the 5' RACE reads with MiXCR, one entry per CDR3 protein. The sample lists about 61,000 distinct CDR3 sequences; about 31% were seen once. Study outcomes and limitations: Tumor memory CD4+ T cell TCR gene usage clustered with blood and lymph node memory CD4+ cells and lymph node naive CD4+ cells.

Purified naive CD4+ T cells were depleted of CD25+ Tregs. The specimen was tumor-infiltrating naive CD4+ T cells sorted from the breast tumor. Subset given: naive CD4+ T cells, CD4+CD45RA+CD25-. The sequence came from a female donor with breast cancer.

CDR3 DNA sequence: TGTGCCAGCAAGGGCGACTCGAACACCATATATTTT. Its translation is CASKGDSNTIYF. This rearrangement joins TRBV28 to TRBJ1-3; D ambiguous. There are 12 residues in the CDR3. From germline, CDR1 is MDHEN and CDR2 SYDVKM. Trimming stripped 7 bases from V and 7 bases from J, with 11 bases between. The full variable domain, rest sourced from reference TRBV28 and TRBJ1-3, is DVKVTQSSRYLVKRTGEKVFLECVQDMDHENMFWYRQDPGLGLRLIYFSYDVKMKEKGDIPEGYSVSREKKERFSLILESASTNQTSMYLCASKGDSNTIYFGEGSWLTVV.